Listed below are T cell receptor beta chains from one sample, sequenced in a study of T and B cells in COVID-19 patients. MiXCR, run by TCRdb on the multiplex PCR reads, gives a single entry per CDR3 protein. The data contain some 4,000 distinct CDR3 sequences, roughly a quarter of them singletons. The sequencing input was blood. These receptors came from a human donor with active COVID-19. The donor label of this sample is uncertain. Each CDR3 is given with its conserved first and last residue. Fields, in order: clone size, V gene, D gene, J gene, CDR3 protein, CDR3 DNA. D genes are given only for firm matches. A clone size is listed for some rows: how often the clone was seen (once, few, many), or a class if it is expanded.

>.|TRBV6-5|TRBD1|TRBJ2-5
CASSYSGARGETQYF
TGTGCCAGCAGTTACTCAGGGGCCAGGGGGGAGACCCAGTACTTC
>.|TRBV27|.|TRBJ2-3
CASSDSDGARTDTQYF
TGTGCCAGCAGTGACTCTGACGGAGCCCGCACAGATACGCAGTATTTT
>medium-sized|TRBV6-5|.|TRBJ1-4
CASGTAGATNEKLFF
TGTGCCAGCGGGACTGCGGGGGCAACTAATGAAAAACTGTTTTTT
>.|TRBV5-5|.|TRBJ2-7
CASSRASEQYF
TGTGCCAGCAGCCGGGCGTCCGAGCAGTACTTC
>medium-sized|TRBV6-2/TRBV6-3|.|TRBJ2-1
CASSYSRLKDEQFF
TGTGCCAGCAGTTACAGTCGCCTAAAGGATGAGCAGTTCTTC
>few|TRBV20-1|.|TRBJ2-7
CSARDRTGPYEQYF
TGCAGTGCTAGAGATAGGACGGGCCCCTACGAGCAGTACTTC
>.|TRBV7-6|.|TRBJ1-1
CASSLVAGSPPNTEAFF
TGTGCCAGCAGCTTAGTGGCAGGCTCCCCCCCGAACACTGAAGCTTTCTTT
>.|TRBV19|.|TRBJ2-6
CVSQKGVLSGANVLTF
TGTGTTAGTCAAAAGGGGGTCCTATCTGGGGCCAACGTCCTGACTTTC
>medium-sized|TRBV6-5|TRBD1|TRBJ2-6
CASSYSIPGQGLIGANVLTF
TGTGCCAGCAGTTACTCAATTCCGGGACAGGGCTTAATCGGGGCCAACGTCCTGACTTTC
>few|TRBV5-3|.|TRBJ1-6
CAPPKGSYNSPLHF
TGTGCCCCACCGAAGGGCTCCTATAATTCACCCCTCCACTTT
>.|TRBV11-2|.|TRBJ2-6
CASSLDFGANVLTF
TGTGCCAGCAGCTTAGACTTTGGGGCCAACGTCCTGACTTTC
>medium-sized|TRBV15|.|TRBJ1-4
CATSRDSEKLFF
TGTGCCACCAGCAGAGACAGTGAAAAACTGTTTTTT
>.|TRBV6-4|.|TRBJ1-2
CASSNRNYGYTF
TGTGCCAGCAGTAACAGAAACTATGGCTACACCTTC
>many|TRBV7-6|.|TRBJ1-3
CASSLARGVGNTIYF
TGTGCCAGCAGCTTAGCGCGGGGGGTTGGAAACACCATATATTTT
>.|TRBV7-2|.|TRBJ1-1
CASSLGGDGAFF
TGTGCCAGCAGCTTAGGTGGAGATGGCGCTTTCTTT
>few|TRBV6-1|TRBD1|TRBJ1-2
CASSDPGQTYYYGYTF
TGTGCCAGCAGTGATCCGGGACAGACATACTATTATGGCTACACCTTC
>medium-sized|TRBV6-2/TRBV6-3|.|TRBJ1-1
CASSVRGQTNTEAFF
TGTGCCAGCAGTGTCCGTGGGCAGACTAACACTGAAGCTTTCTTT
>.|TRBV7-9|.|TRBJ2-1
CASSFGGYNEQFF
TGTGCCAGCAGCTTTGGGGGATACAATGAGCAGTTCTTC